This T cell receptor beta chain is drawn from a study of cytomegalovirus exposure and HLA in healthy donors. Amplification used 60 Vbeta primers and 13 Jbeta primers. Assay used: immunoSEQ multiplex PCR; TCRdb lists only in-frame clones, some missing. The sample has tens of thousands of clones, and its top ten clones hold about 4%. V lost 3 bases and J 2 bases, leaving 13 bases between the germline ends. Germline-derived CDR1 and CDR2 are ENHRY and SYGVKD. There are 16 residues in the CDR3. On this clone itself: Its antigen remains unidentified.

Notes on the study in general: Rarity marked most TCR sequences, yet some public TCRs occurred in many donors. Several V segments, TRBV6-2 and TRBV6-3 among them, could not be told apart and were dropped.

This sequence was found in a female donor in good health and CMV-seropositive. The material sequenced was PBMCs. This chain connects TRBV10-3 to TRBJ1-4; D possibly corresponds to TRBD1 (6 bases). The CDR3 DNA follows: TGTGCCATCAGTGACGGGGGGCGCGGGACTAATGAAAAACTGTTTTTT. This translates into CAISDGGRGTNEKLFF.